This T cell receptor (beta chain) was identified in a study of T cell responses to AZD1222 COVID-19 vaccine. Overall study context: The analysis combined second doses at about 4 or about 12 weeks.

Study outcomes and limitations: The sample set comprised mostly white British donors with more females, and clonal diversity was possibly underestimated. Regions 160-218 and 743-854 held dominance among vaccine-associated CD4 TCRs, which spanned spike.

Of note for this clone: Its antigen remains unknown.

Assay used: immunoSEQ multiplex PCR; TCRdb lists only in-frame clones, some missing. Here the sample spans 120,000 or so clones, about nine tenths being singletons. V gave up 3 bases and J gave up 6 bases; unmatched junction bases: 9. This CDR3 is built from 15 residues. Germline CDR1 SGHRS, CDR2 YFSETQ. The source is an adult in good health. J is TRBJ2-1 and V is TRBV5-1, with 7 bases identical to TRBD2. The specimen was peripheral blood, collected on day 0 of AZD1222 vaccination. CDR3 nucleotides: TGCGCCAGCAGCTCGACTAGCCCTTTAGTCAATGAGCAGTTCTTC. This sequence encodes CASSSTSPLVNEQFF.